These T cell receptor beta chains were read from a single sample in a study of vaccination and CD4 T cells after COVID-19. Antigens of these TCRs are unknown. MiXCR was run by TCRdb on the PCR reads, yielding one entry per CDR3 protein. Among approximately 20,000 distinct CDR3 sequences, over 45% were seen once, and the ten largest hold around a sixth. The sample here was CD4+ T cells from blood, cultured in vitro, taken before SARS-CoV-2 vaccination. These receptors were collected from a human donor who had recovered from COVID-19. CDR3s include the opening cysteine and the closing phenylalanine or tryptophan. The D gene is left open where the match is weak. Not every row has a clone size; where given, it reads once, few, many or a size class.

v_gene	d_gene	abundance	j_gene	CDR3aa	CDR3nt
TRBV27	NA	NA	TRBJ2-7	CASRFRDGRSYEQYF	TGTGCCAGCAGATTTCGTGACGGGAGAAGTTACGAGCAGTACTTC
TRBV6-2/TRBV6-3	NA	NA	TRBJ1-1	CASSKFGTEAFF	TGTGCCAGCAGCAAATTCGGAACTGAAGCTTTCTTT
TRBV11-1	TRBD1	NA	TRBJ1-6	CASSLRTGLSSYNSPLHF	TGTGCCAGCAGCCTACGGACAGGGCTGAGCTCCTATAATTCACCCCTCCACTTT
TRBV9	NA	NA	TRBJ1-5	CASSEGRNQPQHF	TGTGCCAGCAGCGAAGGGAGGAATCAGCCCCAGCATTTT
TRBV7-2	TRBD2	NA	TRBJ2-3	CASSQNRGGLSDTQYF	TGTGCCAGCAGCCAAAATCGGGGGGGCTTGAGTGATACGCAGTATTTT
TRBV20-1	NA	few	TRBJ1-1	CSARDVRNRAGNTEAFF	TGCAGTGCTAGAGATGTACGGAACAGGGCGGGCAACACTGAAGCTTTCTTT
TRBV20-1	TRBD1	few	TRBJ1-1	CSASRTGANTEAFF	TGCAGTGCTTCACGAACAGGGGCGAACACTGAAGCTTTCTTT
TRBV7-9	NA	medium-sized	TRBJ1-1	CASSFKGGTEAFF	TGTGCCAGCAGCTTCAAGGGTGGGACTGAAGCTTTCTTT
TRBV20-1	TRBD2	NA	TRBJ2-3	CSARGFGGAGTDTQYF	TGCAGTGCTAGAGGGTTCGGGGGGGCTGGCACAGATACGCAGTATTTT
TRBV20-1	NA	NA	TRBJ1-2	CSASAGYYGYTF	TGCAGTGCTAGTGCGGGGTACTATGGCTACACCTTC
TRBV20-1	NA	few	TRBJ1-1	CSAPQENTEAFF	TGCAGTGCCCCGCAAGAGAACACTGAAGCTTTCTTT
TRBV7-2	NA	few	TRBJ2-5	CASSLKAVAPGETQYF	TGTGCCAGCAGCTTAAAAGCCGTGGCCCCCGGGGAGACCCAGTACTTC
TRBV2	NA	NA	TRBJ1-2	CASSEARGGGYTF	TGTGCCAGCAGTGAAGCGCGAGGGGGAGGCTACACCTTC
TRBV11-3	TRBD1	few	TRBJ1-2	CASSLLQQGIGYTF	TGTGCCAGCAGCTTACTACAACAGGGGATTGGCTACACCTTC
TRBV6-1	TRBD1	few	TRBJ1-6	CASSSGQVPPLHF	TGTGCCAGCAGCTCGGGACAGGTGCCACCCCTCCACTTT
TRBV7-2	NA	NA	TRBJ2-6	CASSEGVPGANVLTF	TGTGCCAGCAGCGAAGGGGTCCCTGGGGCCAACGTCCTGACTTTC
TRBV6-1	NA	NA	TRBJ1-5	CASSDKALNQPQHF	TGTGCCAGCAGTGACAAAGCTCTTAATCAGCCCCAGCATTTT
TRBV6-1	NA	NA	TRBJ2-1	CASSGEGYNEQFF	TGTGCCAGCAGTGGTGAGGGATACAATGAGCAGTTCTTC
TRBV20-1	TRBD1	few	TRBJ1-2	CSAPTGAYGYTF	TGCAGTGCGCCGACAGGGGCCTATGGCTACACCTTC
TRBV6-1	TRBD1	NA	TRBJ1-6	CASSPDRGYSPLHF	TGTGCCAGCAGCCCAGACAGGGGTTATTCACCCCTCCACTTT
TRBV10-3	NA	NA	TRBJ2-3	CAISAGQQDTQYF	TGTGCCATCAGTGCCGGACAACAAGATACGCAGTATTTT
TRBV7-8	TRBD2	NA	TRBJ2-3	CASSPRLAGEADTQYF	TGTGCCAGCAGCCCCCGACTAGCGGGAGAGGCAGATACGCAGTATTTT
TRBV6-1	NA	NA	TRBJ2-2	CASSADTPNTGELFF	TGTGCCAGCAGTGCGGACACACCGAACACCGGGGAGCTGTTTTTT
TRBV6-1	TRBD1	few	TRBJ1-6	CASSTGQGNSPLHF	TGTGCCAGCAGTACAGGACAGGGTAATTCACCCCTCCACTTT
TRBV20-1	NA	NA	TRBJ2-7	CSAGPGLPRYEQYF	TGCAGTGCCGGACCGGGACTGCCCCGTTACGAGCAGTACTTC
TRBV29-1	TRBD1	NA	TRBJ1-2	CSVEEEVRGRGGYTF	TGCAGCGTTGAAGAGGAGGTCAGGGGGCGCGGCGGCTACACCTTC
TRBV30	TRBD1	NA	TRBJ1-5	CAWRGTGGSNQPQHF	TGTGCCTGGAGGGGGACAGGGGGTAGCAATCAGCCCCAGCATTTT
TRBV6-1	NA	few	TRBJ2-3	CASSQTDTQYF	TGTGCCAGCAGTCAAACTGATACGCAGTATTTT
TRBV6-1	TRBD1	few	TRBJ2-6	CASSRDSLSGANVLTF	TGTGCCAGCAGCAGGGACAGCCTCTCTGGGGCCAACGTCCTGACTTTC
TRBV28	NA	NA	TRBJ1-2	CASSPLGQNYGYTF	TGTGCCAGCAGCCCGCTAGGACAGAACTATGGCTACACCTTC
TRBV6-2/TRBV6-3	NA	NA	TRBJ2-7	CASSLYYEQYF	TGTGCCAGCAGTCTGTACTACGAGCAGTACTTC
TRBV6-5	TRBD1	NA	TRBJ1-3	CASSYSQGANTIYF	TGTGCCAGCAGTTACAGCCAGGGGGCAAACACCATATATTTT
TRBV7-9	TRBD2	NA	TRBJ2-3	CASSIQGRGGTDTQYF	TGCGCCAGCAGCATCCAGGGTCGGGGGGGCACAGATACGCAGTATTTT
TRBV6-2/TRBV6-3	NA	NA	TRBJ2-3	CASSPLRSTDTQYF	TGTGCCAGCAGCCCTCTCAGGAGCACAGATACGCAGTATTTT
TRBV6-5	NA	few	TRBJ1-2	CASSYEGRHGYTF	TGTGCCAGCAGTTATGAGGGGCGTCATGGCTACACCTTC
TRBV6-1	NA	few	TRBJ1-1	CASIDRTSLATEAFF	TGTGCCAGCATTGATCGGACGTCCCTCGCCACTGAAGCTTTCTTT
TRBV20-1	NA	NA	TRBJ2-1	CSARPPILNEQFF	TGCAGTGCTAGACCACCCATATTGAATGAGCAGTTCTTC
TRBV27	NA	few	TRBJ1-6	CASSPSGRVNSPLHF	TGTGCCAGCAGTCCCTCGGGAAGGGTAAATTCACCCCTCCACTTT
TRBV20-1	TRBD1	NA	TRBJ2-2	CSASPGTGGTGELFF	TGCAGTGCTAGTCCCGGGACAGGGGGGACCGGGGAGCTGTTTTTT
TRBV30	TRBD1	NA	TRBJ2-7	CACEGQSYEQYF	TGTGCCTGTGAGGGACAGAGCTACGAGCAGTACTTC